This T cell receptor beta chain was sequenced during a study of Ad26.COV2.S vaccination and SARS-CoV-2 variants. Across the whole study: This donor came from the COV1001 trial of Ad26.COV2.S. Dosing was one shot or two shots 56 days apart.

Overall study results and limits: Vaccine recipients and placebo recipients showed similar non-spike TCR breadth.

Noted treatment: about 20 received Ad26.COV2.S at low or high dose, single or two shots; about 5 received placebo; per-sample allocation not given. All samples were drawn on day 63, counting from the first vaccine or placebo injection. Repertoires were generated with immunoSEQ multiplex PCR, while TCRdb's copy carries only in-frame clones and drops some. Seen here are roughly 300,000 clones, 86% observed once, and the top ten hold around 10%. The germline V gene encodes CDR1 MNHEY and CDR2 SVGEGT. The ends lost 6 bases at V and 0 bases at J; junction bases unmatched: 5. The CDR3 is made up of 15 amino acids. A remark on this clone: Antigen specificity is unknown.

Sample: peripheral blood, taken in a trial of Ad26.COV2.S vaccine versus placebo. The rearrangement uses TRBV6-2 or TRBV6-3 and TRBJ2-3; 8 nucleotides agree with TRBD2. This TCR was sampled from a person between 18 and 60 years old who received the Ad26.COV2.S COVID-19 vaccine or a placebo. The CDR3 nucleotides read TGTGCCAGCAGCCCTAGCGGGCGAAGCACAGATACGCAGTATTTT. This sequence encodes CASSPSGRSTDTQYF.